The T cell receptor (beta chain) described here comes from a study of radiotherapy plus CTLA-4 blockade in lung cancer. Study background: Objective responses emerged in about 20% of patients, and 31% attained disease control.

Study outcomes and limitations: Tumor-origin TCR clones grew in blood after radiotherapy plus ipilimumab. Reported findings show early blood T cell clone dynamics, with interferon-beta, best predicted response.

With respect to this clone: Antigen specificity is unknown.

Trimming shortened V by 4 bases and J by 0 bases, and 13 bases separated the two germline ends. The CDR3 totals 15 residues. Looked up from germline, CDR1 is MNHEY and CDR2 is SVGAGI. Using immunoSEQ multiplex PCR, the repertoire was profiled, and TCRdb retains in-frame clones only, with some absent. The data contain roughly 53,000 clones, around four fifths of them singletons. CTLA-4 blockade using ipilimumab, together with focal radiation, was received by patients with chemo-refractory metastatic non-small-cell lung cancer. The chain is built from TRBV6-5 and TRBJ2-7; D is possibly TRBD2 (6 bases). The source is a human donor with non-small cell lung cancer who had a partial response to radiotherapy plus ipilimumab. The specimen comprised peripheral blood, sampled from a patient treated with radiotherapy plus ipilimumab. CDR3 sequence: CASSFLTGSSYEQYF. CDR3 sequence (DNA): TGTGCCAGCAGTTTCTTAACCGGGAGCTCCTACGAGCAGTACTTC.